The 17 T cell receptor beta chains below come from one sample, sequenced in a study of graft-versus-host responses after intestinal transplantation. TCRdb's copy holds only in-frame clones and misses some; the assay was immunoSEQ multiplex PCR. The data contain roughly 46,000 clones, around 93% of them singletons. The sequenced sample was PBMCs, obtained around 800 days after a first intestinal transplant, on the day of a second. The source is a human patient who received an intestinal transplant, so some T cells may come from the graft donor.

The CDR3 sequence is CASSPGTGSAYGYTF. As DNA, the CDR3 is TGTGCCAGCAGCCCTGGGACAGGGTCTGCCTATGGCTACACCTTC. J is TRBJ1-2 and V is TRBV28; TRBD1 matches at 9 bases. Trimming took 6 bases from V and 4 from J; bases not matched to a gene: 9. CDR3 size: 15 residues. In germline, CDR1 is MDHEN, CDR2 SYDVKM.

The chain couples TRBV6-5 to TRBJ2-7, with TRBD2 matching 7 bases. With V trimmed by 5 bases and J by 0 bases, 4 bases remained unmatched. The CDR3 has 14 amino acids. From germline, CDR1 is MNHEY and CDR2 SVGAGI. The CDR3: CASSKLASSYEQYF. CDR3 nucleotides: TGTGCCAGCAGTAAACTAGCGAGCTCCTACGAGCAGTACTTC.

This chain uses TRBV5-1 with TRBJ2-3, with D uncertain. The CDR3 covers 15 residues. Per the germline V gene, CDR1 is SGHRS and CDR2 is YFSETQ. Trimming removed 2 bases at V and 5 bases at J, with 15 bases between. CDR3 sequence reads: CASSLTTAGLDTQYF. DNA of the CDR3: TGCGCCAGCAGCTTAACAACAGCCGGGCTAGATACGCAGTATTTT.

This clone appeared a few times. The chain couples TRBV25-1 to TRBJ1-6; D not resolved. The V end was cut by 7 bases, the J end by 2 bases, with 15 bases between. Per the germline V gene, CDR1 is MGHDK and CDR2 is SYGVNS. CDR3 size: 16 residues. The CDR3: CASTKEDGPYNSPLHF. The CDR3 region has the DNA TGTGCCAGCACCAAGGAGGACGGCCCCTATAATTCACCCCTCCACTTT.

CDR3 bases: TGTGCCAGCAGCGCAGGACCCAGCAATGAGCAGTTCTTC. Its protein is CASSAGPSNEQFF. The chain links TRBV7-8 to TRBJ2-1; no clear D. The CDR3 consists of 13 residues. Germline CDR1 SGHVS, CDR2 FQNEAQ. V was cut by 5 bases and J by 6 bases, with 11 bases left in between.

A remark on this clone: Other DNA sequences in the same sample also yield this CDR3. This chain connects TRBV19 to TRBJ2-3, with 10 bases lining up with TRBD2. The CDR3 is 16 residues long. The V gene end was trimmed by 8 bases and the J gene end by 0 bases; junction bases not matched to a gene: 8. CDR1 is LNHDA and CDR2 is SQIVND in the germline V gene (reference sequence). CDR3 protein: CASRTGLADSTDTQYF. CDR3 coding DNA: TGTGCCAGTCGGACCGGACTAGCGGATAGCACAGATACGCAGTATTTT.

The V gene is TRBV28, the J gene TRBJ2-5, with 8 bases lining up with TRBD1. The V and J ends lost 5 bases and 2 bases, in that order; junction bases with no gene match: 4. The CDR3 contains 14 residues. The germline CDR1 and CDR2 sequences are MDHEN and SYDVKM. The CDR3 region has the DNA TGTGCCAGCAGTACACGACAGGGGCAAGAGACCCAGTACTTC. This codes for CASSTRQGQETQYF. Based on the CDR3 plus reference TRBV28 and TRBJ2-5, the full variable domain is DVKVTQSSRYLVKRTGEKVFLECVQDMDHENMFWYRQDPGLGLRLIYFSYDVKMKEKGDIPEGYSVSREKKERFSLILESASTNQTSMYLCASSTRQGQETQYFGPGTRLLVL.

The chain is built from TRBV29-1 and TRBJ2-1; possible D gene TRBD2, 5 bases. The CDR3 length is 16 residues. V shed 4 bases and J shed 0 bases, with 16 bases lying between them. The germline gives CDR1 SQVTM, CDR2 ANQGSEA. CDR3: CSVVGGTGNSYNEQFF. Written as DNA, the CDR3 is TGCAGCGTTGTTGGCGGTACGGGGAACTCCTACAATGAGCAGTTCTTC.

The table lists this clone with a count of one. This chain connects TRBV28 to TRBJ2-6; D unclear. The J call may be in error: the DNA end matches TRBJ2-7 better. The V gene's germline CDR1 is MDHEN and CDR2 SYDVKM. The CDR3 is 15 amino acids. The DNA for the CDR3 is TGTGCCAGCAGTTTACGTCTTGGGAATTCTTACGAGCAGTACTTC. Protein sequence: CASSLRLGNSYEQYF.

This clone came up once. This sequence joins TRBV9 and TRBJ2-5; D unresolved. The germline CDR1 and CDR2 sequences are SGDLS and YYNGEE. The CDR3 spans 14 residues. V lost 0 bases to trimming and J lost 5 bases, with 11 bases between them. The CDR3 DNA is TGTGCCAGCAGCGTAGCAGACTCTAGGGAGACCCAGTACTTC. Encoded protein: CASSVADSRETQYF.

The V gene is TRBV25-1, the J gene TRBJ1-4; TRBD1 is a possible D gene (5 bases). CDR1 and CDR2 (germline): MGHDK, SYGVNS. The CDR3 has 13 amino acids. V gave up 7 bases and J gave up 5 bases, with 11 bases separating them. The CDR3 nucleotides read TGTGCCAGCAATGAGGGACGAAATGAAAAACTGTTTTTT. Translation: CASNEGRNEKLFF.

The J gene is TRBJ1-1, the V gene TRBV5-1; D possibly corresponds to TRBD1 (6 bases). The CDR3 length is 13 residues. Germline V gene sequence: CDR1 SGHRS, CDR2 YFSETQ. V gave up 6 bases and J gave up 4 bases, with 13 bases separating them. CDR3 in amino acids: CASIGGLSTEAFF. The DNA of the CDR3 is TGCGCCAGCATTGGGGGGCTAAGCACTGAAGCTTTCTTT.

The genes are TRBV18 and TRBJ2-1; 9 bases fit TRBD1. Germline CDR1 is KGHSH and CDR2 is LQKENI. The CDR3 runs 15 residues. With 5 bases clipped from V and 6 bases from J, the junction kept 8 bases outside the gene matches. The CDR3 region is CASSSGTGSSNEQFF. DNA of the CDR3: TGTGCCAGCTCATCCGGGACAGGGAGTTCCAATGAGCAGTTCTTC.

V and J are TRBV28 and TRBJ2-3, with a weak D call TRBD2 (5 bases). The V and J ends lost 6 bases and 6 bases respectively, with 22 bases between them. Germline values: CDR1 MDHEN, CDR2 SYDVKM. CDR3 length: 16 residues. DNA of the CDR3: TGTGCCAGCAGCCCCCAGGCACCGAGGGCCCTTGATACGCAGTATTTT. Translated, it gives CASSPQAPRALDTQYF.

V and J are TRBV18 and TRBJ1-4, with a weak D call TRBD1 (5 bases). V lost 1 base, J lost 6 bases, and 12 bases lay in between. Germline V gene data show CDR1 as KGHSH and CDR2 as LQKENI. The CDR3 sequence is 15 residues long. The CDR3 here is CASSPRPGADEKLFF. In DNA form, the CDR3 reads TGTGCCAGCTCACCACGCCCCGGGGCGGATGAAAAACTGTTTTTT.

This rearrangement joins TRBV25-1 to TRBJ2-3; 7 bases agree with TRBD2. The CDR3 length is 17 residues. Germline loops: CDR1 MGHDK, CDR2 SYGVNS. Unmatched junction bases numbered 13, after V lost 3 bases and J lost 4 bases. The CDR3 DNA reads as TGTGCCAGCAGTGAGGGAAGCGGGGCCCGAGGGGCAGATACGCAGTATTTT. This codes for CASSEGSGARGADTQYF.

Note on this clone: The junction departs from germline at one end; a sequencing error may be responsible. This CDR3 is also generated by other DNA sequences in the sample. The chain uses TRBV19 and TRBJ1-5; possible D gene TRBD1, 6 bases. Germline V gene data show CDR1 as LNHDA and CDR2 as SQIVND (reference sequence). The CDR3 is 14 amino acids. CDR3 bases: TGCGCCAGTACCCCCGGGACATACAATCAGCCCCAGCATTTT. This sequence encodes CASTPGTYNQPQHF.